The entry below describes one T cell receptor beta chain. Its target is unknown. These data are taken from a study of vaccination effects on CD4 cells after COVID-19. General study findings and limits: Of the vaccine-induced clones from healthy vaccinees, merely 1 of 255 recognized common cold coronaviruses as well.

Method: immunoSEQ multiplex PCR; TCRdb's copy keeps in-frame clones and lacks some. The sample lists tens of thousands of clones, 73% occurring once. In the ViraFEST assay, antigen-specific CD4+ clonotypes were identified by expansion after peptide-pool stimulation. Around day 10 of culture, CD4+ T cells were separated out. They grew two million PBMC in each well, adding 8.5 to 10 IU/ml IL-2 and 10 ug/ml peptides. V was pared by 7 bases and J by 0 bases, with 5 bases of the junction left unmatched. Germline CDR1 and CDR2: MNHEY and SVGAGI. The CDR3 covers 14 residues. The sequencing used CD4+ T cells from PBMCs cultured with HCoV-229E spike peptides, collected before COVID-19 vaccination. This TCR was recovered from a human donor who received a COVID-19 vaccine. The gene calls are TRBV6-5 and TRBJ2-7; the match to TRBD1 covers 8 bases. In nucleotides, the CDR3 is TGTGCCAGCACCAGGGGGCGAGGCTCCTACGAGCAGTACTTC. As protein: CASTRGRGSYEQYF.